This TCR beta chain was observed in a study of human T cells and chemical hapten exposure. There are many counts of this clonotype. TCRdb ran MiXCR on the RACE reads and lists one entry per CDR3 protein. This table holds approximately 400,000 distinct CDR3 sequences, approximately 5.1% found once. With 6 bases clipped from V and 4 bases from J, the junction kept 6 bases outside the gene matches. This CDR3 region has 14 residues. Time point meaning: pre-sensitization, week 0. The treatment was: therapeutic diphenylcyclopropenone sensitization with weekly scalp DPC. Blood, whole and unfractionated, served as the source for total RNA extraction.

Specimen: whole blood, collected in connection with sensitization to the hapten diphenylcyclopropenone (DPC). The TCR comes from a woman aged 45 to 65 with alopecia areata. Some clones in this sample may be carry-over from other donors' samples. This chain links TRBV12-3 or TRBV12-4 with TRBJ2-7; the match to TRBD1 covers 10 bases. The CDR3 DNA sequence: TGTGCCAGCAGGTCCGGGACAGGGGAATACGAGCAGTACTTC. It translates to CASRSGTGEYEQYF.